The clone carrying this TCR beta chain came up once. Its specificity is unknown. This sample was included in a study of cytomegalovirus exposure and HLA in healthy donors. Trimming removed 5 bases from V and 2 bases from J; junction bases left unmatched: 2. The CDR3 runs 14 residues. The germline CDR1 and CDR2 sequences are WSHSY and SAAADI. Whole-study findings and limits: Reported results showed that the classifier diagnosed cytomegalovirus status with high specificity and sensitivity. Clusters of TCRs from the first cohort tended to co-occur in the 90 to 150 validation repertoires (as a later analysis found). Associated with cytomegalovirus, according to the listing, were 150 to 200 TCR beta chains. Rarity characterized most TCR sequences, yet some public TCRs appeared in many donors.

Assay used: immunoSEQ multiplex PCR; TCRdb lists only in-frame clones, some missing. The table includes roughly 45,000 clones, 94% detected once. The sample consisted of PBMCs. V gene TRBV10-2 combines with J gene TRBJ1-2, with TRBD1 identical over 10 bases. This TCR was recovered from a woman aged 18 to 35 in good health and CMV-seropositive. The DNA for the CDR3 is TGCGCCAGCAGTTGGGGACAGGGGAACTATGGCTACACCTTC. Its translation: CASSWGQGNYGYTF.